Listed below are T cell receptor beta chains from one sample, sequenced in a study of radiation and T cells in renal cell carcinoma. TCRdb keeps only in-frame clones here, not all; method: immunoSEQ multiplex PCR. The sample holds around 140,000 clones; about 88% are singletons and the top ten take approximately 4%. The specimen was blood, collected from a patient whose treatment included radiotherapy and nephrectomy. These TCRs come from a woman in her seventies with renal cell carcinoma. Each CDR3 is given with its conserved first and last residue. D genes are given only for firm matches. The size of a clone is reported for some rows only, either as once, few or many, or as a class for expanded clones.

.	TRBV5-6	TRBD1	TRBJ1-2	TGTGCCAGCAGCTTGGCTCGGACAGGGGTAGATGGCTACACCTTC	CASSLARTGVDGYTF
.	TRBV30	TRBD1	TRBJ2-5	TGTGCCTGGAGCCCCTGGAGGGGGGGACAGGGGAGAGGGACCCAGTACTTC	CAWSPWRGGQGRGTQYF
.	TRBV19	.	TRBJ1-3	TGTGCCAGTAGTATCTCCCATCAGCTCTCTGGAAACACCATATATTTT	CASSISHQLSGNTIYF
.	TRBV9	TRBD2	TRBJ2-3	TGTGCCAGCAGCGTAGTAGGGCGGGGGGGCACAGATACGCAGTATTTT	CASSVVGRGGTDTQYF
.	TRBV7-8	.	TRBJ2-5	TGTGCCAGCAGCTCAAGGACATCCCAAGAGACCCAGTACTTC	CASSSRTSQETQYF
.	TRBV2	TRBD2	TRBJ2-3	TGTGCCAGCGTCCTAGCGGGGGGGCTAGTAGGAGATACGCAGTATTTT	CASVLAGGLVGDTQYF
.	TRBV29-1	.	TRBJ1-1	TGCAGCGTTGAAAGTGTTGGCTCACGGAACACTGAAGCTTTCTTT	CSVESVGSRNTEAFF
.	TRBV5-4	TRBD1	TRBJ2-3	TGTGCCAGCAGCAGGGGGCAGGGGAGAGTTGATACGCAGTATTTT	CASSRGQGRVDTQYF
.	TRBV4-3	TRBD2	TRBJ2-3	TGCGCCAGCAGCCAAGTTCTAGCGGGGGGCGATACGCAGTATTTT	CASSQVLAGGDTQYF
.	TRBV19	.	TRBJ2-3	TGTGCCAGTAGACCACAGGGTCCAGATACGCAGTATTTT	CASRPQGPDTQYF
.	TRBV4-3	TRBD1	TRBJ2-1	TGCGCCAGCAGCCTCGGGGGGACAGGGAAGTTTAATGAGCAGTTCTTC	CASSLGGTGKFNEQFF
.	TRBV25-1	TRBD1	TRBJ2-7	TGTGCCAGCGGTACCGGGACAGGGTCTCGGGAGCAGTACTTC	CASGTGTGSREQYF
.	TRBV5-1	.	TRBJ1-5	TGCGCCAGCAGCTTGGCCGGGCAGGCCAGTCAGCCCCAGCATTTT	CASSLAGQASQPQHF
.	TRBV30	TRBD1	TRBJ2-7	TGTGCCTGGGGTAACCGGGACAGGGGATCCGAGCAGTACTTC	CAWGNRDRGSEQYF
.	TRBV5-1	TRBD1	TRBJ1-6	TGCGCCAGCAGGTCCGGGACAGGGGTTTGGTCACCCCTCCACTTT	CASRSGTGVWSPLHF
.	TRBV5-6	.	TRBJ2-3	TGTGCCAGCAGCTTGGTCGGCACAGATACGCAGTATTTT	CASSLVGTDTQYF
once	TRBV30	.	TRBJ1-2	TGTGCCTGGAGTACGGCAGGGAAAACTAACTATGGCTACACCTTC	CAWSTAGKTNYGYTF
.	TRBV7-3	TRBD1	TRBJ2-7	TGTGCCAGCAGCCGAGACAGGGTTGGTGAGCAGTACTTC	CASSRDRVGEQYF
.	TRBV11-2	.	TRBJ2-7	TGTGCCAGCAGCTCACAATACGAGCAGTACTTC	CASSSQYEQYF
.	TRBV9	.	TRBJ1-1	TGTGCCAGCAGCGTAAGGACAGACACTGAAGCTTTCTTC	CASSVRTDTEAFF
.	TRBV9	.	TRBJ2-2	TGTGCCAGCAGCGTACTAGGCACCGGGGAGCTGTTTTTT	CASSVLGTGELFF
once	TRBV30	.	TRBJ2-7	TGTGCCTGGAGACCCGGGACACTATGGGGGGAGCAGTACTTC	CAWRPGTLWGEQYF
few	TRBV9	.	TRBJ2-7	TGTGCCAGCAGCGTAGTTGGGGGCGACGAGCAGTACTTC	CASSVVGGDEQYF
.	TRBV27	.	TRBJ2-5	TGTGCCAGCAGTTTAAGGGCCTGGAGGGGCGAGACCCAGTACTTC	CASSLRAWRGETQYF
.	TRBV19	.	TRBJ2-3	TGTGCCAGTAGTATGTCGGCGGTGAGCACAGATACGCAGTATTTT	CASSMSAVSTDTQYF
.	TRBV7-8	TRBD1	TRBJ2-7	TGTGCCAGCCGGCGGACAGGGAATCACGAGCAGTACTTC	CASRRTGNHEQYF
.	TRBV5-1	TRBD2	TRBJ2-3	TGCGCCAGCAGCTTGGCATTAGCGGGGACCACAGATACGCAGTATTTT	CASSLALAGTTDTQYF
.	TRBV25-1	.	TRBJ1-1	TGTGCCAGCAGTGATGAATACAGGGTCGGGAACACTGAAGCTTTCTTT	CASSDEYRVGNTEAFF
.	TRBV4-3	TRBD2	TRBJ2-7	TGCGCCAGCAGCCAAGATCGCGGGGGATGGGACTACGAGCAGTACTTC	CASSQDRGGWDYEQYF
.	TRBV7-2	.	TRBJ2-5	TGTGCCAGCAGCTTCCGTCCGGGGCAAGAGACCCAGTACTTC	CASSFRPGQETQYF